This TCR beta chain appears in the sequencing data of a study of CD8+ T cells in alopecia areata. PBMCs, the starting material, were the source of sorted CD4+ and CD8+ T cells. The CDR3 covers 16 residues. J gave up 4 bases and V 1 base, and 7 bases lay outside the gene matches. Per the germline V gene, CDR1 is SGHRS and CDR2 is YFSETQ. Sequencing relied on a cDNA template that was reverse transcribed from extracted RNA. The assay was immunoSEQ multiplex PCR, and TCRdb's table has in-frame clones only and misses some. Among 150,000 or so clones, about 66% were seen once, and the ten largest hold about an eighth.

J is TRBJ1-2 and V is TRBV5-1, with 10 bases that match TRBD1. Specimen: CD8+ T cells sorted from blood, collected at week 0. This TCR was recovered from a human donor with alopecia areata. The chain's CDR3 is CASSLTGTGDFYGYTF. The CDR3 DNA is TGCGCCAGCAGCTTGACCGGGACAGGGGATTTCTATGGCTACACCTTC.